The source of this TCR beta chain is a study of cytomegalovirus exposure and HLA in healthy donors. The CDR3 is 13 amino acids. The germline V gene encodes CDR1 LNHNV and CDR2 YYDKDF (reference sequence). V was shortened by 3 bases and J by 6 bases, with 9 bases between the two germline ends. PCR involved 60 Vbeta and 13 Jbeta primers. The assay was immunoSEQ multiplex PCR, and TCRdb's table has in-frame clones only and misses some. The sample records 150,000 to 200,000 clones, 65% to 85% being singletons. The chain is built from TRBV15 and TRBJ1-5, with D unresolved. The TCR was taken from a woman under 30 in good health and CMV-seronegative. The material sequenced was PBMCs. CDR3 in DNA: TGTGCCACCAGCAGCCGGGGTCTTCAGCCCCAGCATTTT. Translation gives CATSSRGLQPQHF.